These 17 T cell receptor beta chains originate from one sample sequenced in a study of vaccination and CD4 T cells after COVID-19 (dated by TCRdb to 2022 to 2024). No antigen has been identified for these receptors. Taken with the paper, the label for treatment or condition translates to: approximately 11-day PBMC culture with coronavirus spike peptide pools or control peptides (ViraFEST assay). The receptor library was made with PCR. For sequencing, an Illumina iSeq 100 was employed. TCR sequencing of DNA from cultured CD4+ T cells used the Oncomine TCR Beta short-read assay at the Johns Hopkins FTIC core. The raw public data were reprocessed by TCRdb itself: fastp quality trimming at Q25, MiXCR clonotype calling, in-frame beta chains only. Every distinct CDR3 protein forms one entry, paired with its most common genes and DNA. The sample records roughly 20,000 distinct CDR3 sequences, approximately 65% of which are singletons. In total, the top ten clones hold 23% of the sample.

Sequencing used CD4+ T cells from blood, cultured in vitro, obtained before SARS-CoV-2 vaccination. The source of these receptors is a human donor who received a COVID-19 vaccine.

J is TRBJ1-5 and V is TRBV12-3 or TRBV12-4; 11 bases align to TRBD1. V trimming: 7 bases; J trimming: 7 bases; junction bases outside the gene matches: 6. The CDR3 length is 14 residues. The CDR3 DNA reads TGTGCCAGCACCCCGGGACAGGGGGTACAGCCCCAGCATTTT. It codes for CASTPGQGVQPQHF.

This clonotype was counted a single time. Here the CDR3 DNA reads TGTGCCACCAGAAGCTCACAGTTGAACACTGAAGCTTTCTTT. Its translation is CATRSSQLNTEAFF. V usage is TRBV24-1 and J usage is TRBJ1-1; D unresolved. CDR1 is KGHDR and CDR2 is SFDVKD in the germline V gene. This CDR3 is 14 amino acids long. Deletions cut 7 bases from V and 0 bases from J, with 11 bases between.

This clonotype was detected only a few times. This sequence joins TRBV6-1 and TRBJ2-2; maybe TRBD1 (7 bases). The CDR3 contains 17 residues. Trimming pared 6 bases from V and 1 base from J, leaving 18 bases between. The germline CDR1 and CDR2 sequences are MNHNS and SASEGT. DNA of the CDR3: TGTGCCAGCAGGGAGGGACAGATACTGATGAACACCGGGGAGCTGTTTTTT. Translation: CASREGQILMNTGELFF.

The chain is built from TRBV12-3 or TRBV12-4 and TRBJ1-5; possible D gene TRBD1, 6 bases. The CDR3 covers 15 residues. The V and J ends lost 1 base and 2 bases respectively, with 9 bases between them. The chain's CDR3 is CASSLVGGGNQPQHF. CDR3 bases: TGTGCCAGCAGTTTAGTAGGGGGAGGCAATCAGCCCCAGCATTTT.

J is TRBJ2-7 and V is TRBV27; the D gene is possibly TRBD1 (5 bases). The V end lost 5 bases, the J end lost 3 bases, and 26 bases lay between the germline ends. The germline V gene has CDR1 MNHEY and CDR2 SMNVEV (reference sequence). CDR3 length: 18 residues. The CDR3 region has the DNA TGTGCCAGCAGTCCCTCCCTATTTTTCGACAGAAGCCACTACGAGCAGTACTTC. Its translation is CASSPSLFFDRSHYEQYF.

This clonotype was seen a few times. V gene TRBV6-5 combines with J gene TRBJ1-1; no clear D. The germline gives CDR1 MNHEY, CDR2 SVGAGI. This CDR3 is built from 14 residues. The ends were cut back, 0 bases at V and 1 base at J, with 6 bases in the middle. CDR3 sequence: CASSYSYTNTEAFF. CDR3 DNA: TGTGCCAGCAGTTACTCCTACACGAACACTGAAGCTTTCTTT.

This chain joins TRBV30 and TRBJ1-2; no reliable D call. Germline CDR1 and CDR2: GTSNPN and SVGIG (reference sequence). CDR3 length equals 13 residues. V lost 0 bases, J lost 8 bases, and 13 bases lay in between. The CDR3 DNA is TGTGCCTGGAGTGTACAGAGCGGCAGGGGCTACACCTTC. Translated: CAWSVQSGRGYTF.

This clonotype was recorded only once. CDR3 sequence reads: CSAAQAGGGYTF. In DNA form, the CDR3 reads TGCAGTGCTGCACAGGCCGGCGGTGGCTACACCTTC. The J gene is TRBJ1-2, the V gene TRBV20-1, with D possibly being TRBD1 (5 bases). The CDR3 runs 12 residues. Trimming left V 5 bases short and J 7 bases short, with 14 bases between. Germline V gene data show CDR1 as DFQATT and CDR2 as SNEGSKA (reference sequence).

This rearrangement joins TRBV15 to TRBJ1-4; D is ambiguous. The CDR3 extends over 13 amino acids. Trimming took 1 base from V and 5 from J, leaving 5 bases between them. Germline V gene lookup returns CDR1 LNHNV and CDR2 YYDKDF (reference sequence). CDR3 residues: CATSRAPNEKLFF. The CDR3 DNA is TGTGCCACCAGCAGAGCCCCAAATGAAAAACTGTTTTTT.

The J gene is TRBJ2-7, the V gene TRBV12-3 or TRBV12-4; TRBD1 matches 8 bases. V shed 5 bases and J 2 bases; nucleotides not matched to a gene: 5. The CDR3 runs to 14 residues. The CDR3 region has the DNA TGTGCCAGCAGTCAAAGGACAGGGACCTACGAGCAGTACTTC. Translated: CASSQRTGTYEQYF.

The sample holds a few counts of this clonotype. The chain carries TRBV10-3 and TRBJ2-5; possible D gene TRBD1, 6 bases. Germline V lookup: CDR1 ENHRY, CDR2 SYGVKD. The CDR3 covers 13 residues. The ends were cut back, 9 bases at V and 3 bases at J, with 14 bases in the middle. The CDR3 nucleotides are TGTGCCATTTCCACAAGACAGGAAGAGACCCAGTACTTC. Amino acid sequence: CAISTRQEETQYF.

Only a few counts were recorded for this clonotype. The rearrangement uses TRBV30 and TRBJ1-6, with a weak D call TRBD1 (5 bases). CDR3 length: 15 residues. Trimming removed 3 bases from V and 0 bases from J, with 9 bases in between. In germline, CDR1 is GTSNPN, CDR2 SVGIG (reference sequence). Here the CDR3 DNA reads TGTGCCTGGAGCCCAGGGAGCTCCTATAATTCACCCCTCCACTTT. It yields the protein CAWSPGSSYNSPLHF.

This chain connects TRBV6-1 to TRBJ1-5; D may be TRBD1 (5 bases). Germline loops: CDR1 MNHNS, CDR2 SASEGT. V lost 2 bases and J 2 bases, leaving 13 bases between the germline ends. This CDR3 comprises 16 residues. The chain's CDR3 is CASSEYLTAGNQPQHF. In DNA form, the CDR3 reads TGTGCCAGCAGTGAATATTTGACAGCGGGCAATCAGCCCCAGCATTTT.

The V call is TRBV20-1, the J call TRBJ2-1; D possibly corresponds to TRBD2 (6 bases). The V gene's germline CDR1 is DFQATT and CDR2 SNEGSKA (reference sequence). This CDR3 region has 15 residues. The V end was cut by 5 bases, the J end by 7 bases, with 21 bases between. CDR3 region: CSARDPGLAWNEQFF. The CDR3 DNA reads as TGCAGTGCTCGCGATCCGGGGCTAGCGTGGAATGAGCAGTTCTTC.

The chain couples TRBV5-4 to TRBJ1-1; D may be TRBD1 (5 bases). The germline V gene has CDR1 SGHNT and CDR2 YYREEE (reference sequence). This CDR3 has 15 residues. Trimming removed 0 bases from V and 4 bases from J, with 13 bases in between. The CDR3 DNA follows: TGTGCCAGCAGCTTGGCCAGCCAGGGCGGCACTGAAGCTTTCTTT. This sequence encodes CASSLASQGGTEAFF.

This rearrangement joins TRBV7-6 to TRBJ2-2; 14 nucleotides agree with TRBD2. The length of the CDR3 is 15 residues. Looked up from germline, CDR1 is SGHVS and CDR2 is FNYEAQ. The V segment lost 8 bases and the J segment 9 bases; nucleotides outside the gene matches: 8. CDR3 bases: TGTGCCAGCGGCGCCCGACTAGCGGGGGGGCGGGAGCTGTTTTTT. Its translation: CASGARLAGGRELFF.

This clonotype was observed a handful of times. The V and J genes are TRBV4-1 and TRBJ1-2; 7 bases fit TRBD1. Unmatched junction bases numbered 9, after V lost 4 bases and J lost 4 bases. The CDR3 totals 15 residues. Per germline, CDR1 MGHRA and CDR2 YSYEKL. In DNA form, the CDR3 reads TGCGCCAGCAGCCCCGGGACAGAAAGGACCTATGGCTACACCTTC. This encodes CASSPGTERTYGYTF.